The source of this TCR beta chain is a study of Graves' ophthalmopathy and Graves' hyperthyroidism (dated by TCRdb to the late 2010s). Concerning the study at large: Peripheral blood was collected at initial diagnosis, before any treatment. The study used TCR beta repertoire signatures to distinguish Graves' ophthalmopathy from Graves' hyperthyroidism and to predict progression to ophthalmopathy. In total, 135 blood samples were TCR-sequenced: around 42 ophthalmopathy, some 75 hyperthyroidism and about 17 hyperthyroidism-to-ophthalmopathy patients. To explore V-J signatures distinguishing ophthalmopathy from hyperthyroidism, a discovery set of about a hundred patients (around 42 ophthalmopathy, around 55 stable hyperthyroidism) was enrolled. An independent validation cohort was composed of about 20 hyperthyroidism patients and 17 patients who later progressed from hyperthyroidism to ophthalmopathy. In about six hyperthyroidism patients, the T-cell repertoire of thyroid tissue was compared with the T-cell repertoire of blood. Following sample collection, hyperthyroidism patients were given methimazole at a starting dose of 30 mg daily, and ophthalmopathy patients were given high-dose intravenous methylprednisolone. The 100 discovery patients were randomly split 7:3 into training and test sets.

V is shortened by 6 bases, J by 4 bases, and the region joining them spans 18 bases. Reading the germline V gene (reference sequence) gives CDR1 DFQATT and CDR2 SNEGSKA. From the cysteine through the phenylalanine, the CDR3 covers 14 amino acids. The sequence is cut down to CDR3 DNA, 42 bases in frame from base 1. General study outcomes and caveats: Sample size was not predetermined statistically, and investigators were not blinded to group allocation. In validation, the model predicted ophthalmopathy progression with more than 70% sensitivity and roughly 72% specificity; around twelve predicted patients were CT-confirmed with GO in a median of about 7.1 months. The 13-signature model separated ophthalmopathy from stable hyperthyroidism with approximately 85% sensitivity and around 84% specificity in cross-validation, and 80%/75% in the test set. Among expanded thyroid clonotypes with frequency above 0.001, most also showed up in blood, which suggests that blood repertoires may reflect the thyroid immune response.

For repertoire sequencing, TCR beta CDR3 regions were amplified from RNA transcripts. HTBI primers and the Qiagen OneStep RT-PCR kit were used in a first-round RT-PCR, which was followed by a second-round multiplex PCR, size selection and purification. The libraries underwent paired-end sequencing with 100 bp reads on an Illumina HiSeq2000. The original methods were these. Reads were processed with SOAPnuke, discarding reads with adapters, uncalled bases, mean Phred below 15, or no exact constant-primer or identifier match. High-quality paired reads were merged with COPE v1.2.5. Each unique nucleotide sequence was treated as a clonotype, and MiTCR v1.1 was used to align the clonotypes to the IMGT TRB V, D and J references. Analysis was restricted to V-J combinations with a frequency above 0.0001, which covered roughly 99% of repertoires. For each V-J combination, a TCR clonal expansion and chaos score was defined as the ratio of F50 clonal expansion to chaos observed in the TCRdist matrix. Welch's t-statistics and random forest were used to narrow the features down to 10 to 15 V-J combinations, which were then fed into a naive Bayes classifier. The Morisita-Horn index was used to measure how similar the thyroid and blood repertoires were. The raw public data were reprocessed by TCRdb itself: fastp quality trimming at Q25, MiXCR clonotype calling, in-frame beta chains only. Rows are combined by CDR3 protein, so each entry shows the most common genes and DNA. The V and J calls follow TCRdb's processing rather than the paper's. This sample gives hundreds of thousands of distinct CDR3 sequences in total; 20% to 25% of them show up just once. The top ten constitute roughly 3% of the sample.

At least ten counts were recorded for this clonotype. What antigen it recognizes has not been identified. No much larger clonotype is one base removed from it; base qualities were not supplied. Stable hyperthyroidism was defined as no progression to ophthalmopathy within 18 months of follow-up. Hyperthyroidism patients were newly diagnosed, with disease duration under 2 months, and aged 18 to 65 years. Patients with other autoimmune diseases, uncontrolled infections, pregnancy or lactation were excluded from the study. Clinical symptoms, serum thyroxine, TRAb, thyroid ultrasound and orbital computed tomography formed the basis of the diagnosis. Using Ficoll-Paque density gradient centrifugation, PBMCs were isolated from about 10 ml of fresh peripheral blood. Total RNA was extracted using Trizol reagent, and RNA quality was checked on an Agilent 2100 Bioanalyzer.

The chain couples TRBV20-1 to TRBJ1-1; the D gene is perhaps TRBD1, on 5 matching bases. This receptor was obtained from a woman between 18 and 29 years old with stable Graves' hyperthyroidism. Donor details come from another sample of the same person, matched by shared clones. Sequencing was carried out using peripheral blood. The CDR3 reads CSAPPAPGGTEAFF. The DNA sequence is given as TGCAGTGCCCCCCCCGCCCCGGGGGGCACTGAAGCTTTCTTT.